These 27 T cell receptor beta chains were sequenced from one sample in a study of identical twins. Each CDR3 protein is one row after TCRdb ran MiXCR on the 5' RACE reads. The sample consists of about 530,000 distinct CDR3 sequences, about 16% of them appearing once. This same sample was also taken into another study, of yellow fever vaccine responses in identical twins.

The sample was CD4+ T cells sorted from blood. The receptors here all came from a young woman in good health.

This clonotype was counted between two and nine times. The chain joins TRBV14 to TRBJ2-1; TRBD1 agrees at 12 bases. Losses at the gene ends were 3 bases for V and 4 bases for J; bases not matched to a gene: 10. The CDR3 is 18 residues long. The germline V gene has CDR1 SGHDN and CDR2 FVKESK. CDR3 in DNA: TGTGCCAGCAGCCAGGGACAGGGGGCCCAGCTAGGATACAATGAGCAGTTCTTC. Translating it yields CASSQGQGAQLGYNEQFF.

CDR3 DNA sequence: TGTGCCAGCAGCGCCCTAGTATCCTCTAACACCGGGGAGCTGTTTTTT. It specifies CASSALVSSNTGELFF. This chain links TRBV9 with TRBJ2-2, with D uncertain. Germline-derived CDR1 and CDR2 are SGDLS and YYNGEE. This CDR3 is 16 amino acids long. V lost 3 bases and J lost 2, with 14 bases in between.

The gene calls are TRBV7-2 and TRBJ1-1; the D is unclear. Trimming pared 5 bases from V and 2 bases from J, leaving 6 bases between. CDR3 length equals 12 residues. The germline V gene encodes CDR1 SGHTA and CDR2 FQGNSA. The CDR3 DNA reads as TGTGCCAGCAGCCTATACAACACTGAAGCTTTCTTT. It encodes CASSLYNTEAFF.

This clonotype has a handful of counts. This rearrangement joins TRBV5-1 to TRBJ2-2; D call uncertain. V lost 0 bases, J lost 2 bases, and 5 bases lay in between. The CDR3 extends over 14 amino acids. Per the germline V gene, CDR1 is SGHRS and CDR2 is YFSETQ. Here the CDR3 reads CASSLVYNTGELFF. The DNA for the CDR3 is TGCGCCAGCAGCTTGGTATATAACACCGGGGAGCTGTTTTTT.

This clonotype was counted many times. For the CDR3, the DNA is TGCAGTGCTCCCCTGGCGGGGGGCAATGAGCAGTTCTTC. This encodes CSAPLAGGNEQFF. The chain has TRBV20-1 and TRBJ2-1; TRBD2 agrees at 8 bases. V dropped 5 bases and J dropped 6; count of bases not matched to a gene: 6. This CDR3 comprises 13 residues. From germline, CDR1 is DFQATT and CDR2 SNEGSKA (reference sequence).

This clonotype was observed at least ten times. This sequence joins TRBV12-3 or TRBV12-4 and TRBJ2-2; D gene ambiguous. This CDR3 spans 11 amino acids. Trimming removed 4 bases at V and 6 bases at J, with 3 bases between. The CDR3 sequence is CASSSPGELFF. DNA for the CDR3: TGTGCCAGCAGTTCCCCCGGGGAGCTGTTTTTT.

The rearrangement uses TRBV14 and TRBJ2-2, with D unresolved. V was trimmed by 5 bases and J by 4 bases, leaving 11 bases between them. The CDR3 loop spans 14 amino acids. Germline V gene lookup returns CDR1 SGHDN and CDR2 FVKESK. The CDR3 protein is CASSSKKTTGELFF. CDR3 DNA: TGTGCCAGCAGCTCGAAAAAAACCACCGGGGAGCTGTTTTTT.

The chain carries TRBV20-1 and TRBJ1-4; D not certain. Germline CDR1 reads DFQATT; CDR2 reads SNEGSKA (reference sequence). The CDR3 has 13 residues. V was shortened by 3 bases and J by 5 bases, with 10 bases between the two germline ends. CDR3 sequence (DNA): TGCAGTGCTAGGGCAGAAACCAATGAAAAACTGTTTTTT. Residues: CSARAETNEKLFF.

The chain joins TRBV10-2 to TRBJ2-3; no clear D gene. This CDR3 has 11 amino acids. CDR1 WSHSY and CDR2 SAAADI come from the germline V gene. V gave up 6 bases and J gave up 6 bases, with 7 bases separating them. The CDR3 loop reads CASSPMDTQYF. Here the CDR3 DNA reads TGCGCCAGCAGCCCTATGGATACGCAGTATTTT.

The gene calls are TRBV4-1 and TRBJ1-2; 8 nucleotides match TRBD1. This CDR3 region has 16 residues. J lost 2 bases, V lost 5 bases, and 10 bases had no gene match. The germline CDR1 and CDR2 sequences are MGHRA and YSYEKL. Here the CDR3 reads CASSGRQGAGNYGYTF. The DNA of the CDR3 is TGCGCCAGCAGCGGTCGTCAGGGGGCAGGGAACTATGGCTACACCTTC.

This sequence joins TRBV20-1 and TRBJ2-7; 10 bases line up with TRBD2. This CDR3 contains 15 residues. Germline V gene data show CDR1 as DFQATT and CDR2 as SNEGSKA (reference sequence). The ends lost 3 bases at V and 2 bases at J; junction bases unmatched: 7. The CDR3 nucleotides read TGCAGTGCTAGGTCAACTAGCGGGATACCCTACGAGCAGTACTTC. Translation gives CSARSTSGIPYEQYF.

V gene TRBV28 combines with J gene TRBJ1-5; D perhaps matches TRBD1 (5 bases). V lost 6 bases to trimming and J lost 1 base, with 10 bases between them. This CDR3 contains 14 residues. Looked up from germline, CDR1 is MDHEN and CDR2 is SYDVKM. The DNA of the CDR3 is TGTGCCAGCAGCAAGGGGAGAAGCAATCAGCCCCAGCATTTT. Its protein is CASSKGRSNQPQHF.

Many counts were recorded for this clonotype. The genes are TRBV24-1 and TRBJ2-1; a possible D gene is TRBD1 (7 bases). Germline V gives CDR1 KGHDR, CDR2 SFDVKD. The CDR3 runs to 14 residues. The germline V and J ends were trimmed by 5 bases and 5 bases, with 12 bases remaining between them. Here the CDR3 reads CATSGRGADNEQFF. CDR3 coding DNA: TGTGCCACCAGTGGCAGGGGGGCTGACAATGAGCAGTTCTTC.

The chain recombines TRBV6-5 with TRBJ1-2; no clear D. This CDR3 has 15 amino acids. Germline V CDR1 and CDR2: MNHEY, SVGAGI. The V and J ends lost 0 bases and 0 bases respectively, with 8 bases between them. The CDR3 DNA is TGTGCCAGCAGTTACTCGGGGTTAGCTAACTATGGCTACACCTTC. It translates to CASSYSGLANYGYTF.

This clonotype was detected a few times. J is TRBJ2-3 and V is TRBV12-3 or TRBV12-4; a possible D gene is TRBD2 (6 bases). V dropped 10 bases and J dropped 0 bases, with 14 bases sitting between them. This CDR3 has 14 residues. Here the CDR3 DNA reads TGTGCCACCGCTCTGGGGGGAAGCACAGATACGCAGTATTTT. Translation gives CATALGGSTDTQYF.

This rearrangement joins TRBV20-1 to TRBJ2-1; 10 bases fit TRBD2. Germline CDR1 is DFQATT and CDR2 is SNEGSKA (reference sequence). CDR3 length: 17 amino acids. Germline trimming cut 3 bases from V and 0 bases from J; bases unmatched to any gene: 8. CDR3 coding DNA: TGCAGTGCTAGGAGTAGCGGGGGGCCTAGCTCCTACAATGAGCAGTTCTTC. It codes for CSARSSGGPSSYNEQFF.

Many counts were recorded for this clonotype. This CDR3 reads CASSLAGGGETQYF. CDR3 bases: TGCGCCAGCAGCTTGGCTGGTGGCGGTGAGACCCAGTACTTC. The chain joins TRBV5-1 to TRBJ2-5; the D is unclear. The CDR3 has 14 residues. Trimming left V 0 bases short and J 5 bases short, with 11 bases between. Germline CDR1 SGHRS, CDR2 YFSETQ.

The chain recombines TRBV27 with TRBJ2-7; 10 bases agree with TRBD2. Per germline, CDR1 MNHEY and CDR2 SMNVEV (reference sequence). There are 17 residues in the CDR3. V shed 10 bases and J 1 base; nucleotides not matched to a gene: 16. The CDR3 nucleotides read TGTGCCACCCATTCCCGAGGGCCTAGCGGGGGATCCTACGAGCAGTACTTC. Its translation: CATHSRGPSGGSYEQYF.

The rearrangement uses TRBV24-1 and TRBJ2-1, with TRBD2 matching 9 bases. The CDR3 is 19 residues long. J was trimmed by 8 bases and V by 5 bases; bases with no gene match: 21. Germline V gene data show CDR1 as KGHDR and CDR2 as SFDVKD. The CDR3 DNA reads TGTGCCACCAGTGGCGGGGGCTCGACGGGACTAGCCCTTCTGGATGAGCAGTTCTTC. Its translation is CATSGGGSTGLALLDEQFF.

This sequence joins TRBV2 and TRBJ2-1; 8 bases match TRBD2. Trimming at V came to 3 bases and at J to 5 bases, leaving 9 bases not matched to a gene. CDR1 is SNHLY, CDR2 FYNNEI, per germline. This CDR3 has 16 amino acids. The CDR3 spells CASSEGRREVDNEQFF. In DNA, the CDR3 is TGTGCCAGCAGTGAGGGTCGGCGGGAGGTTGACAATGAGCAGTTCTTC.

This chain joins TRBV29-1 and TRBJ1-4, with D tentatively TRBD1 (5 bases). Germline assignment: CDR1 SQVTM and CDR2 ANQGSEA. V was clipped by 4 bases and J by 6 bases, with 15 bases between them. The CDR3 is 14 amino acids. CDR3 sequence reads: CSVGGVGYDEKLFF. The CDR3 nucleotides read TGCAGCGTTGGAGGGGTGGGTTACGATGAAAAACTGTTTTTT. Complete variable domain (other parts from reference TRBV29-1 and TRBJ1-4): SAVISQKPSRDICQRGTSLTIQCQVDSQVTMMFWYRQQPGQSLTLIATANQGSEATYESGFVIDKFPISRPNLTFSTLTVSNMSPEDSSIYLCSVGGVGYDEKLFFGSGTQLSVL.

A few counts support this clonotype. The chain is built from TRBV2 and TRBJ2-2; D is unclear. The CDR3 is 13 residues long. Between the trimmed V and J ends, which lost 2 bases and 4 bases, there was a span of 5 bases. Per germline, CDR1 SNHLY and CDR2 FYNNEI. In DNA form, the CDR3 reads TGTGCCAGCAGTGAACTCGTCACCGGGGAGCTGTTTTTT. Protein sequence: CASSELVTGELFF.

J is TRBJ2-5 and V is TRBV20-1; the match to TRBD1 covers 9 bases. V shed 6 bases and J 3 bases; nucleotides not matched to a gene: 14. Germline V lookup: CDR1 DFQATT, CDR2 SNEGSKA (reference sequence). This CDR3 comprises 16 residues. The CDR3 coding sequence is TGCAGTGCGATGGGACAGGGTCTAAATTTAAAAGAGACCCAGTACTTC. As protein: CSAMGQGLNLKETQYF.

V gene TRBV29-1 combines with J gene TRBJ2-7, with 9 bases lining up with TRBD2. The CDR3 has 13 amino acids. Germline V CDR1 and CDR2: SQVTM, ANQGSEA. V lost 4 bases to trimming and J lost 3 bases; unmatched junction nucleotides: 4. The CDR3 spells CSVATSGYYEQYF. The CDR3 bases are TGCAGCGTTGCGACTAGCGGATACTACGAGCAGTACTTC.

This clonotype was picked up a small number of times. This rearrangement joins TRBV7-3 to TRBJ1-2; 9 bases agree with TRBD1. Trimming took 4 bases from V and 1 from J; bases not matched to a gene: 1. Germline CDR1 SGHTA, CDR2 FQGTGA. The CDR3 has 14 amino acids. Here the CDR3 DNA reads TGTGCCAGCAGCTGGGACAGGGATAACTATGGCTACACCTTC. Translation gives CASSWDRDNYGYTF.

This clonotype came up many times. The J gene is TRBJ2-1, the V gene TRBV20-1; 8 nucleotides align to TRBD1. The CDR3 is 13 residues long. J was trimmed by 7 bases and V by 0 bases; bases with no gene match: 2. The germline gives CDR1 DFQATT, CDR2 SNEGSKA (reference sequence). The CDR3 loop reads CSAREDRVNEQFF. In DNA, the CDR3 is TGCAGTGCTAGAGAGGACAGGGTAAATGAGCAGTTCTTC.

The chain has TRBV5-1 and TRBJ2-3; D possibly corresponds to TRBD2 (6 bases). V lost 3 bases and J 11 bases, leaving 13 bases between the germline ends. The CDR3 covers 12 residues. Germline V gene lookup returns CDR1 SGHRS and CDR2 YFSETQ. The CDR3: CASSSGTRQQYF. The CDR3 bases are TGCGCCAGCAGCTCCGGGACTCGACAGCAGTATTTT.